Listed here are 31 T cell receptor beta chains from one sample, sequenced in a study of tumor and adjacent non-tumor tissue in lung cancer. A modified ARM-PCR protocol with three rounds of nested PCR amplified TCRbeta. TCRdb re-derived calls from the multiplex PCR reads in MiXCR, one entry per CDR3 protein. The sample has approximately 90,000 distinct CDR3 sequences; 61% are singletons. The template was RNA from unsorted bulk tissue. Sequences were obtained from lung tumor tissue. The receptor source for this set is a man in his sixties or seventies with non-small cell lung cancer.

In regard to this clonotype: One end of the junction does not line up with germline, which may come from a read error. The rearrangement uses TRBV12-3 or TRBV12-4 and TRBJ1-1; no clear D gene. This CDR3 has 13 amino acids. The CDR3 bases are TGTGCAAGCAGTTTAAAGGTGAACACTGAAACTTTCTTT. Residues: CASSLKVNTETFF.

Points on this clonotype: In this CDR3 the conserved last residue, phenylalanine or tryptophan, is missing, so a read error is likely. The gene calls are TRBV12-3 or TRBV12-4 and TRBJ2-2, with D unclear. CDR3 length: 14 amino acids. The germline V and J ends were trimmed by 8 bases and 0 bases, with 10 bases remaining between them. CDR3 region: CASGKTANTGELFY. CDR3 nucleotide sequence: TGTGCCAGCGGAAAGACGGCGAACACCGGGGAGCTGTTTTAT.

Details on this clonotype: Its ends do not fully match the called genes, so a read error is possible. The V gene is TRBV12-3 or TRBV12-4, the J gene TRBJ2-1, with D unclear. CDR3 length: 14 residues. The CDR3 nucleotides are TGTGCCAGCAGGGAAGACTCGTCCAATAATGAGCTGTTCTTC. This encodes CASREDSSNNELFF.

This chain connects TRBV30 to TRBJ1-2; D remains ambiguous. The CDR3 sequence is 12 residues long. Germline V gene sequence: CDR1 GTSNPN, CDR2 SVGIG (reference sequence). V was cut by 3 bases and J by 8 bases, with 13 bases left in between. The CDR3 is CAWSVWRVGYTF. In nucleotides, the CDR3 is TGTGCCTGGAGCGTATGGAGGGTGGGCTACACCTTC.

Details on this clonotype: The junction and the germline gene differ at one end; a read error may be behind it. The chain couples TRBV11-1 to TRBJ2-7; 8 bases are shared with TRBD2. The germline CDR1 and CDR2 sequences are SGHAT and FQDESV (reference sequence). The CDR3 consists of 12 residues. CDR3 sequence (DNA): TGTGCCAGCGCGGGGGGTTGGTACGAGCAGTATTTC. Amino acid sequence: CASAGGWYEQYF. Complete variable domain (other parts from reference TRBV11-1 and TRBJ2-7): EAEVAQSPRYKITEKSQAVAFWCDPISGHATLYWYRQILGQGPELLVQFQDESVVDDSQLPKDRFSAERLKGVDSTLKIQPAELGDSAMYLCASAGGWYEQYFGPGTRLTVT.

Concerning this clonotype itself: At one of its ends the junction is not consistent with the germline gene, which may arise from a read error. V gene TRBV6-5 combines with J gene TRBJ2-7; a weak D match, TRBD1 (6 bases). This CDR3 spans 15 amino acids. CDR1 is MNHEY and CDR2 is SVGAGI in the germline V gene. The CDR3 DNA reads TGTGCCAGCAGTTACTCCCCGGGACACATCTACGAGCAATGCTTC. Its translation: CASSYSPGHIYEQCF.

With respect to this clonotype: Germline is not matched at one junction end, which may reflect a read error. The V gene is TRBV20-1, the J gene TRBJ2-3; the D gene could be TRBD1 or TRBD2 (5 bases each). Germline lookup yields CDR1 DFQATT and CDR2 SNEGSKA (reference sequence). This CDR3 comprises 15 residues. This CDR3 reads CGAIVGACDIDTQYF. CDR3 coding DNA: TGCGGTGCTATCGTCGGGGCATGTGATATAGATACGCAGTATTTT.

This clonotype was seen repeatedly, ten times or more. The chain has TRBV5-1 and TRBJ2-3; 7 bases map to TRBD1. CDR3 length: 14 amino acids. Germline V lookup: CDR1 SGHRS, CDR2 YFSETQ. V shed 4 bases, J shed 2 bases, and the junction held 4 bases outside the gene matches. The CDR3 sequence: CASSKGQTTDTQYF. CDR3 in DNA: TGCGCCAGCAGCAAGGGACAGACCACAGATACGCAGTATTTT.

As regards this clonotype: It may be a read error: a sequence one base away is much more abundant. The rearrangement links TRBV28 to TRBJ2-1, with D maybe TRBD2 (6 bases). The CDR3 sequence is 15 residues long. V shed 5 bases and J shed 6 bases, with 17 bases lying between them. Germline CDR1 and CDR2: MDHEN and SYDVKM. CDR3 amino acids: CASSISGTRANEQFF. The CDR3 DNA is TGTGCCAGCAGTATTTCCGGGACTCGGGCCAATGAGCAGTTCTTC.

The chain couples TRBV12-3 or TRBV12-4 to TRBJ2-5, with D possibly matching TRBD2 (5 bases). The CDR3 covers 13 residues. The ends were cut back, 9 bases at V and 4 bases at J, with 15 bases in the middle. In DNA form, the CDR3 reads TGTGCCAGTAGCGTCAGAGGAGGAGAGACCCAGTACTTC. Translation gives CASSVRGGETQYF.

A word on this clonotype: Sequence at one end of the junction differs from germline and may be a read error. The chain recombines TRBV10-3 with TRBJ1-1; D is ambiguous. The germline V gene encodes CDR1 ENHRY and CDR2 SYGVKD. The CDR3 sequence is 14 residues long. The CDR3 protein is CATSESVDNTEAFF. The DNA of the CDR3 is TGTGCCACCAGTGAATCTGTTGACAACACTGAAGCTTTCTTT.

Regarding this clonotype: This clone may be a read error of a much larger clone one base away. The V gene is TRBV20-1, the J gene TRBJ2-7; 7 positions match TRBD2. Near its end, the DNA agrees better with TRBJ2-1, so the J call may be wrong. Germline V gene lookup returns CDR1 DFQATT and CDR2 SNEGSKA (reference sequence). The length of the CDR3 is 12 residues. CDR3 sequence (DNA): TGCAGTGCTAGAGATCGGGACTACGAGCAGTTCTTC. Amino acids: CSARDRDYEQFF.

As for this clonotype: A much more abundant neighbour one base away suggests this may be a read error. The gene calls are TRBV6-1 and TRBJ2-7; TRBD2 aligns across 8 bases. This CDR3 spans 13 amino acids. CDR1 and CDR2 from the germline V gene are MNHNS and SASEGT. CDR3 protein: CAISEGLAYEQYF. CDR3 in DNA: TGTGCCATCAGTGAAGGACTAGCATACGAGCAGTACTTC.

Remarks on this clonotype: The junction departs from germline at one end; a sequencing error may be responsible. The rearrangement joins TRBV4-2 to TRBJ2-7; 9 positions agree with TRBD2. Germline CDR1 and CDR2: LGHNA and YNFKEQ. The CDR3 runs to 16 residues. CDR3 sequence (DNA): TGTGTCAGCAGCCAAGATGGCAGCGGGGGGTCCTACGAGCAGTACTTC. Translation gives CVSSQDGSGGSYEQYF.

Worth noting for this clonotype: At one of its ends the junction is not consistent with the germline gene, which may arise from a read error. V is TRBV11-2 and J is TRBJ2-2; D possibly corresponds to TRBD1 (6 bases). This CDR3 is 18 amino acids long. Germline assignment: CDR1 SGHAT and CDR2 FQNNGV. This chain's CDR3 is CTSSLYWSGVLKTGELFF. The CDR3 nucleotides read TGTACCAGCAGCTTATACTGGTCAGGGGTCCTGAAAACCGGGGAGCTGTTTTTT.

As regards this clonotype: The junction differs from germline at one of its ends, possibly a read error. The chain uses TRBV4-1 and TRBJ1-6; possibly TRBD1 for D (5 bases). The germline V gene has CDR1 MGHRA and CDR2 YSYEKL. The CDR3 is made up of 17 amino acids. The CDR3 DNA sequence: TGCGCCAGCAGCCACGGCTTGACCGGAACAGGCGGTTCACCCCACCACTTT. It encodes CASSHGLTGTGGSPHHF.

Note on this clonotype: A read error may explain this, as a much larger clone is one base away. The CDR3 does not close with the conserved phenylalanine or tryptophan, likely indicating a read error. The rearrangement links TRBV6-5 to TRBJ2-2; unclear D gene. Deletions cut 8 bases from V and 0 bases from J, with 16 bases between. The CDR3 has 16 residues. Germline V CDR1 and CDR2: MNHEY, SVGAGI. CDR3 coding DNA: TGTGCCAGCTCCTTAGGGCACAGCCCGAACACCGGGGAGCTGTTTTCT. Protein sequence: CASSLGHSPNTGELFS.

This clonotype has more than one count but fewer than ten. This could be a read error, since a much larger clone is one nucleotide away. The chain links TRBV12-3 or TRBV12-4 to TRBJ1-1, with D possibly being TRBD1 (6 bases). This CDR3 region has 13 residues. Here the CDR3 DNA reads TGTACCAGCGGGAGACAGGTTGACACTGAAGCTTTCTTT. Amino acid sequence: CTSGRQVDTEAFF.

Regarding this clonotype: Compared with germline, one end of the junction differs, possibly owing to a read error. V is TRBV10-1 and J is TRBJ2-2; the match to TRBD1 covers 7 bases. The CDR3 loop spans 17 amino acids. Germline V gene data show CDR1 as WNHNN and CDR2 as SYGVQD (reference sequence). In DNA, the CDR3 is TGCGCCAGGAGTGAGTCGGCCAGGGGGATAAACTCCGGGGAGCTGTTTTTT. Translation: CARSESARGINSGELFF.

Points on this clonotype: Sequence at one end of the junction differs from germline and may be a read error. V and J are TRBV10-3 and TRBJ2-5; 8 bases match TRBD1. The CDR3 is 13 amino acids. Germline CDR1 ENHRY, CDR2 SYGVKD. Written as DNA, the CDR3 is TGTGCTATCAGTACAGGGGGTCGGGAGACCGAGTACTTC. Translation: CAISTGGRETEYF.

This clonotype was seen repeatedly, ten times or more. The chain links TRBV10-3 to TRBJ2-1; no definite D call. The germline V and J ends were trimmed by 1 base and 5 bases, with 18 bases remaining between them. Germline CDR1 ENHRY, CDR2 SYGVKD. The CDR3 totals 17 residues. In DNA form, the CDR3 reads TGTGCCATCAGTGAGTTCGGGCGAGGAACACGCAACAATGAGCAGTTCTTC. This codes for CAISEFGRGTRNNEQFF.

This chain uses TRBV7-8 with TRBJ2-3; 7 bases map to TRBD1. With 9 bases clipped from V and 0 bases from J, the junction kept 15 bases outside the gene matches. CDR3 length: 17 residues. Germline CDR1 SGHVS, CDR2 FQNEAQ. The CDR3 nucleotides are TGTGCCAGGTTACCCAGACCGACAGGGCTTAGCACAGATACGCAGTATTTT. This translates into CARLPRPTGLSTDTQYF.

This clonotype has a count of ten or more. V usage is TRBV6-5 and J usage is TRBJ2-3; the match to TRBD2 covers 10 bases. The germline V gene has CDR1 MNHEY and CDR2 SVGAGI. Losses at the gene ends were 7 bases for V and 5 bases for J; bases not matched to a gene: 12. The CDR3 spans 16 residues. The CDR3 coding sequence is TGTGCCAGCACCTTCAGGGGGACTAGCGTAGGAGATACGCAGTATTTT. It is translated as CASTFRGTSVGDTQYF.

This clonotype occurred a few times. A much bigger clone sits one base away, suggesting this may be a read error. V is TRBV6-5 and J is TRBJ2-3; D ambiguous. The CDR3 length is 14 residues. Germline V lookup: CDR1 MNHEY, CDR2 SVGAGI. Trimming removed 5 bases at V and 0 bases at J, with 9 bases between. CDR3 sequence: CASSVRSSTDTQYF. The CDR3 DNA sequence: TGTGCCAGCAGTGTCCGCAGTAGCACAGATACGCAGTATTTT.

In regard to this clonotype: One end of the junction does not line up with germline, which may come from a read error. The chain combines TRBV4-1 with TRBJ1-5; D not resolved. CDR1 MGHRA and CDR2 YSYEKL come from the germline V gene. CDR3 length: 12 residues. CDR3 amino acids: CATPTRFQPQHF. The CDR3 nucleotides are TGCGCCACCCCTACTAGATTTCAGCCTCAGCATTTT.

Regarding this clonotype: The junction shows a germline mismatch at one end, possibly a read error. This rearrangement joins TRBV10-1 to TRBJ2-2; D is tentatively TRBD1 or TRBD2 (5 bases each). Germline CDR1 is WNHNN and CDR2 is SYGVQD (reference sequence). The CDR3 runs to 9 residues. CDR3 in amino acids: CVGDGEQFF. The CDR3 DNA sequence: TGCGTCGGGGACGGGGAGCAGTTTTTT.

As concerns this clonotype: An end of the junction does not agree with germline; a read error may underlie this. The V and J genes are TRBV12-3 or TRBV12-4 and TRBJ2-6, with D possibly matching TRBD1 (6 bases). The CDR3 is made up of 18 amino acids. The CDR3 spells CARSISGTKLSGANVLTF. CDR3 coding DNA: TGTGCCCGCAGTATATCAGGGACAAAACTCTCTGGGGCCAACGTCCTGACTTTC.

Turning to this clonotype: Germline is not matched at one junction end, which may reflect a read error. The CDR3 DNA reads as TGTGCCAGCAGGGCCCCCCCCGGGGGGAACCAAGAGACCCACTACTTC. This gives the protein CASRAPPGGNQETHYF. The rearrangement links TRBV11-2 to TRBJ2-5; TRBD2 agrees at 7 bases. Germline CDR1 reads SGHAT; CDR2 reads FQNNGV. This CDR3 has 16 amino acids. The full variable domain, its missing parts supplied by reference TRBV11-2 and TRBJ2-5, is EAGVAQSPRYKIIEKRQSVAFWCNPISGHATLYWYQQILGQGPKLLIQFQNNGVVDDSQLPKDRFSAERLKGVDSTLKIQPAKLEDSAVYLCASRAPPGGNQETHYFGPGTRLLVL.

As for this clonotype: An end of the junction does not agree with germline; a read error may underlie this. The chain links TRBV11-2 to TRBJ2-3; TRBD2 might be the D (5 bases). CDR3 length: 16 residues. Germline assignment: CDR1 SGHAT and CDR2 FQNNGV. CDR3 region: CARSSSRGSSTDTQYF. Written as DNA, the CDR3 is TGTGCCCGCAGCAGCAGCAGAGGGTCTAGCACAGATACGCAGTATTTT.

Regarding this clonotype: An end of the junction differs from the germline gene, which may be a read error. This chain uses TRBV10-3 with TRBJ1-1; 7 bases fit TRBD1. The length of the CDR3 is 16 residues. Germline V gene sequence: CDR1 ENHRY, CDR2 SYGVKD. The CDR3 DNA is TGTGCCATCAGTGAGGGAGGGGGCCGGTTGAACACTGAGGCTTTCTTT. It translates to CAISEGGGRLNTEAFF.

This clonotype was seen ten or more times. The chain carries TRBV5-4 and TRBJ2-7, with D uncertain. The CDR3 spans 14 residues. CDR1 and CDR2 (germline): SGHNT, YYREEE (reference sequence). The V end lost 0 bases, the J end lost 2 bases, and 9 bases lay between the germline ends. DNA of the CDR3: TGTGCCAGCAGCTTGGGCGGCAGAACCTACGAGCAGTACTTC. Amino acids: CASSLGGRTYEQYF.